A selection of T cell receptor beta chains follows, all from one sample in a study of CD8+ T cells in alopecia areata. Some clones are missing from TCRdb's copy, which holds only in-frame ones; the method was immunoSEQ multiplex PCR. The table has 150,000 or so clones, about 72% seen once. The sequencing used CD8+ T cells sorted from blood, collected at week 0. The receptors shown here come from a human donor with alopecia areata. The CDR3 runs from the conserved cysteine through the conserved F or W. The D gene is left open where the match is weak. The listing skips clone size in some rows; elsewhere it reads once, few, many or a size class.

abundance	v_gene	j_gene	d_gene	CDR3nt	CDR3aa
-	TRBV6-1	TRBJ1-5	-	TGTGCCAGCAGTGAATCGACGAGGACATCAAATCAGCCCCAGCATTTT	CASSESTRTSNQPQHF
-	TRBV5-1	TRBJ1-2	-	TGCGCCAGCAGCTTGGATGGGGGTGGCTACACCTTC	CASSLDGGGYTF
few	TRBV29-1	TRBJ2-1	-	TGCAGCGTTGAGGAGTTGAATGAGCAGTTCTTC	CSVEELNEQFF
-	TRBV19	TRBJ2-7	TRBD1	TGTGCCAGTAGTATTATCACAGGGGCCTACGAGCAGTACTTC	CASSIITGAYEQYF
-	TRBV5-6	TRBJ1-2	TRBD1	TGTGCCAGCAGCTTAGGACAGGACGATTACTATGGCTACACCTTC	CASSLGQDDYYGYTF
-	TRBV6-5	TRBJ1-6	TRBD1	TGTGCCAGCAGGCAGCGCGGGACAGGTTATTCACCCCTCCACTTT	CASRQRGTGYSPLHF
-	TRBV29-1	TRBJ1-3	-	TGCAGCGTTGAATTGGGGGTCTCTGGAAACACCATATATTTT	CSVELGVSGNTIYF
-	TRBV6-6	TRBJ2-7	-	TGTGCCAGCACCGCGGCCAGGGATGGCTCCTACGAGCAGTACTTC	CASTAARDGSYEQYF
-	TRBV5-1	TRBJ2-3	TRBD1	TGCGCCAGCACCTTTGACAGGGGGCATTTAGATACGCAGTATTTT	CASTFDRGHLDTQYF
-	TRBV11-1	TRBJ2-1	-	TGTGCCAGCAGTATGAATGAGCAGTTCTTC	CASSMNEQFF
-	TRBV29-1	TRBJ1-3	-	TGCAGCGTAGCACTTCAGGGCTCTGGAAACACCATATATTTT	CSVALQGSGNTIYF
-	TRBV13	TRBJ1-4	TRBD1	TGTGCCAGCAGCTTAGGCCGCAGTAGGGACAGGGGGACTTTT	CASSLGRSRDRGTF
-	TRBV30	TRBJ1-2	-	TGTGCCTGCGGTAGGAATGGCTACACCTTC	CACGRNGYTF
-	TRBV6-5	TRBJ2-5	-	TGTGCCAGCAGTTCGCTAGTCGGGGAGACCCAGTACTTC	CASSSLVGETQYF
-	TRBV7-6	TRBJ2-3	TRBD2	TGTGCCAGCAGCTTAGATCGGCGGGGGGGCACAGATACGCAGTATTTT	CASSLDRRGGTDTQYF
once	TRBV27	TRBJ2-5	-	TGTGCCAGCAGTCCGAGCCCGGGACCCGATGAGGAGACCCAGTACTTC	CASSPSPGPDEETQYF
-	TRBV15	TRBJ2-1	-	TGTGCCACCAGCAGAGATGTCAGGGGGGGCAATGAGCAGTTCTTC	CATSRDVRGGNEQFF
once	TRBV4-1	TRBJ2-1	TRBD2	TGCGCCAGCAGCCGAGCGGGGGGGATAAACAATGAGCAGTTCTTC	CASSRAGGINNEQFF
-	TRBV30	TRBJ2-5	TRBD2	TGTGCCTGGAGCCCAGGGACTACCCAAGAGACCCAGTACTTC	CAWSPGTTQETQYF
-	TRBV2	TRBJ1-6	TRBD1	TGTGCCAGCAGGACAGGGTTCTTGGTGTTCTGGTCACCCCTCCACTTT	CASRTGFLVFWSPLHF
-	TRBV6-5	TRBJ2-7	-	TGTGCCGTGGAGGGGTTGGACAGTTCGGGCGAGCAGTACTTC	CAVEGLDSSGEQYF
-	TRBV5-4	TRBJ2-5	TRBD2	TGTGCCAGCACCCTAAGCGGGGCCCAAGAGACCCAGTACTTC	CASTLSGAQETQYF
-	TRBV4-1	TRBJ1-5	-	TGCGCCAGCAGCCAAAGCGGGGGTGGCAATCAGCCCCAGCATTTT	CASSQSGGGNQPQHF
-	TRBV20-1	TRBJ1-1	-	TGCAGTGCTAGATTAAGCACTGAAGCTTTCTTT	CSARLSTEAFF
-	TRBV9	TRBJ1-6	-	TGTGCCAGCAGCGTAGGTAAAGGACTTAATTCACCCCTCCACTTT	CASSVGKGLNSPLHF
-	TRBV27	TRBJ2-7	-	TGTGCCAGCAGTTCCGGATACGAGCAGTACTTC	CASSSGYEQYF
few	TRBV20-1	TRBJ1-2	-	TGCAGTGCAAGGGCGGATGGCTACACCTTC	CSARADGYTF
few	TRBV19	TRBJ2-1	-	TGTGCCAGTAGTATTGGCCCCTTTGGATACAATGAGCAGTTCTTC	CASSIGPFGYNEQFF
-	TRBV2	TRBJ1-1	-	TGTGCCAGCTCAGGGAACTCTCAAGCTTTCTTT	CASSGNSQAFF
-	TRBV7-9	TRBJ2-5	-	TGTGCCAGCAGCCTTCAAGAGACCCAGTACTTC	CASSLQETQYF
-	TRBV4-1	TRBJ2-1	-	TGCGCCAGCAGCCAAGGGGACGGCTCCTACAATGAGCAGTTCTTC	CASSQGDGSYNEQFF
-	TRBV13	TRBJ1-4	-	TGTGCCAGCAGCCAAACAACAGGAAAGCGTAATGAAAAACTGTTTTTT	CASSQTTGKRNEKLFF
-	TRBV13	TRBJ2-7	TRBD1	TGTGCCAGCCTCGACAGGGGACGCTACGAGCAGTACTTC	CASLDRGRYEQYF
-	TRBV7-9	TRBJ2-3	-	TGTGCCAGCAGCTCCCCGGCGGGAACTAGCACAGATACGCAGTATTTT	CASSSPAGTSTDTQYF
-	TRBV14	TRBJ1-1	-	TGTGCCAGCAGACTCGGACAGAGGAACACTGAAGCTTTCTTT	CASRLGQRNTEAFF
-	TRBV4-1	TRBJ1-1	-	TGCGCCAGCAGCCAAGTATGGTTGAGCGACACTGAAGCTTTCTTT	CASSQVWLSDTEAFF
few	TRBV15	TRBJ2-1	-	TGTGCCACCAGCAACACCAGGGAAGGGCAGTTCTTC	CATSNTREGQFF
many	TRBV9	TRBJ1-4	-	TGTGCCAGCAGCCCCCAAGGGCCACGAGAAAAACTGTTTTTT	CASSPQGPREKLFF
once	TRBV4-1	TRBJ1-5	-	TGCGCCAGCAGCCAAGTGCCGGTGACATTAACAAGCAATCAGCCCCAGCATTTT	CASSQVPVTLTSNQPQHF
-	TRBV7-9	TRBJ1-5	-	TGTGCCAGCAGCCTGCAAAATCAGCCCCAGCATTTT	CASSLQNQPQHF
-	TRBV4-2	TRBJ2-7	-	TGTGCCAGCAGCCAAGCGGGCCCTACGGACGAGCAGTACTTC	CASSQAGPTDEQYF
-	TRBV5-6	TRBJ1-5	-	TGTGCCAGCAGCTTAGGAGGGGGCAATCAGCCCCAGCATTTT	CASSLGGGNQPQHF
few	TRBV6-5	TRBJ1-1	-	TGTGCCAGCAGTTACTCAGGAGGGGTCGCTTTCTTT	CASSYSGGVAFF
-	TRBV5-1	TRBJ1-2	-	TGCGCCAGCAGCTTGAGGGGGGAAGGCCGTTATGGCTACACCTTC	CASSLRGEGRYGYTF
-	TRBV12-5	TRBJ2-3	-	TGTGCTAGTGGCAATATCAGGGGAGGCGGCACAGATACGCAGTATTTT	CASGNIRGGGTDTQYF
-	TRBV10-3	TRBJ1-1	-	TGTGCCATCAGTGTTCCGGGGGTTACTGAAGCTTTCTTT	CAISVPGVTEAFF
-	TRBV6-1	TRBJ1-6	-	TGTGCCAGCAGTGAATATTTAGGTTCACCCCTCCACTTT	CASSEYLGSPLHF
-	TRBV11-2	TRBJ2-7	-	TGTGCCAGCAGCTTAGATGACGGCTCCTACGAGCAGTACTTC	CASSLDDGSYEQYF
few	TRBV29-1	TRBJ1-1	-	TGCAGCGTGACCCCAGGGTTCGGCACTGAAGCTTTCTTT	CSVTPGFGTEAFF
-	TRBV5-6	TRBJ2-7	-	TGTGCCAGCAGCTTGGTCGCAGAGCGCTACGAGCAGTACTTC	CASSLVAERYEQYF
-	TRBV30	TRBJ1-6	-	TGTGCCTGGAGAGGAGGGCCCATGATTTCACCCCTCCACTTT	CAWRGGPMISPLHF
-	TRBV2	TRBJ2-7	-	TGTGCCAGCAGTGACGGAGTTAGCTCCTACGAGCAGTACTTC	CASSDGVSSYEQYF
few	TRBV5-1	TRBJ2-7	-	TGCGCCAGCAGCTTGGTTCGAGACGGTCCCCCCTACGAGCAGTACTTC	CASSLVRDGPPYEQYF
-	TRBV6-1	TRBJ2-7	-	TGTGCCAGCAGTGAAGTCACGATCTCCTACGAGCAGTACTTC	CASSEVTISYEQYF
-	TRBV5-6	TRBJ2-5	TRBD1	TGTGCCAGCAGCGATGACAGGGTACCGGGCTACCAAGAGACCCAGTACTTC	CASSDDRVPGYQETQYF
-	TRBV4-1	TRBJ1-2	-	TGCGCCAGCAGCCAAGCAATTGGTGGCTACACCTTC	CASSQAIGGYTF
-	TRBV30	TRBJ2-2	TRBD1	TGTGCCTGGAGTGTAAACAGGGGATATGGCGGGGAGCTGTTTTTT	CAWSVNRGYGGELFF
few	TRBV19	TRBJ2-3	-	TGTGCCAGTAGTGTCGCAGGACGGCTCACAGATACGCAGTATTTT	CASSVAGRLTDTQYF
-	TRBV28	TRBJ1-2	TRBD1	TGTGCCAGCAGTTTTGGACAGGGGGTGCGCTACACCTTC	CASSFGQGVRYTF